The 10 T cell receptor beta chains presented below share a single source sample, sequenced in a study of shared clonotypes between healthy human individuals (TCRdb year 2020). The library was prepared using the immunoSEQ multiplex PCR assay. TCRdb obtained this table from immuneACCESS and retained in-frame rearrangements with V and J assigned. These tables miss some clones; where compared with another copy, unresolved V genes account for less than half of the shortfall, and the remainder is unexplained. This sample has 2 million to 2.5 million clones in its table, and just under 95% of those were observed once. The ten most abundant clones make up about 0.41% of the sample. The sample taken for sequencing was naive CD4+ T cells from PBMCs. The sample's cell subset or site, from its label and the paper: CD45RA+ positively selected. These receptors originate from a man between 18 and 35 years old in good health. Some clones in this sample may be carry-over from other donors' samples.

This clone was seen just once. The V call is TRBV7-3, the J call TRBJ2-1, with D perhaps TRBD2 (6 bases). This CDR3 has 13 amino acids. The germline V and J ends were trimmed by 5 bases and 7 bases, with 12 bases remaining between them. Germline V gene data show CDR1 as SGHTA and CDR2 as FQGTGA. CDR3 region: CASSTGGANEQFF. CDR3 bases: TGTGCCAGCAGCACCGGGGGAGCGAATGAGCAGTTCTTC.

This sequence joins TRBV29-1 and TRBJ1-1; maybe TRBD1 (5 bases). Per the germline V gene, CDR1 is SQVTM and CDR2 is ANQGSEA. V gave up 6 bases and J gave up 1 base, with 12 bases separating them. The CDR3 is 13 amino acids. The CDR3 is CSVVGATNTEAFF. DNA for the CDR3: TGCAGCGTGGTAGGGGCCACGAACACTGAAGCTTTCTTT.

The chain links TRBV28 to TRBJ1-2; D may be TRBD1 (5 bases). Germline V gene sequence: CDR1 MDHEN, CDR2 SYDVKM. The CDR3 runs 13 residues. V was clipped by 4 bases and J by 7 bases, with 13 bases between them. CDR3 in DNA: TGTGCCAGCAGTTCGGGACGTTTAGCTGGCTACACCTTC. Amino acids: CASSSGRLAGYTF.

This clone was counted once. This sample also contains other DNA sequences that code for the same CDR3. The rearrangement joins TRBV18 to TRBJ2-7; TRBD1 aligns across 9 bases. The junction had 3 bases not matched to a gene; V was cut back by 3 bases and J by 0 bases. The CDR3 has 15 residues. CDR1 is KGHSH and CDR2 is LQKENI in the germline V gene. The CDR3 sequence: CASSPGTGPSYEQYF. DNA of the CDR3: TGTGCCAGCTCACCGGGGACAGGGCCCTCCTACGAGCAGTACTTC.

The chain joins TRBV19 to TRBJ2-7, with 8 bases fitting TRBD1. From germline, CDR1 is LNHDA and CDR2 SQIVND (reference sequence). This CDR3 region has 14 residues. V trimming: 7 bases; J trimming: 7 bases; junction bases outside the gene matches: 12. The CDR3 region has the DNA TGTGCCAGTAAATTGGGGCAGGGGGCCGGGGAGCAGTACTTC. Translated, it gives CASKLGQGAGEQYF.

Here the CDR3 DNA reads TGTGCCAGCAAAGGGGGCGGAACACGGGACGAGCAGTACTTC. Translating gives CASKGGGTRDEQYF. The chain has TRBV28 and TRBJ2-7, with 7 nucleotides matching TRBD1. V lost 7 bases and J lost 5; bases outside the gene matches: 11. CDR3 length: 14 residues. CDR1 is MDHEN, CDR2 SYDVKM, per germline. Full variable domain (rest looked up from reference TRBV28 and TRBJ2-7): DVKVTQSSRYLVKRTGEKVFLECVQDMDHENMFWYRQDPGLGLRLIYFSYDVKMKEKGDIPEGYSVSREKKERFSLILESASTNQTSMYLCASKGGGTRDEQYFGPGTRLTVT.

The rearrangement joins TRBV18 to TRBJ2-1, with 8 nucleotides matching TRBD2. CDR3 size: 16 residues. The trim removed 0 bases at V and 8 bases at J, leaving 9 bases unmatched. CDR1 is KGHSH, CDR2 LQKENI, per germline. CDR3 sequence (DNA): TGTGCCAGCTCACCACCGGGCGGGAGGAAGGTCGATGAGCAGTTCTTC. Its protein product is CASSPPGGRKVDEQFF.

V usage is TRBV14 and J usage is TRBJ2-5; no clear D. This CDR3 spans 16 amino acids. V lost 5 bases and J 5 bases, leaving 21 bases between the germline ends. The germline V gene has CDR1 SGHDN and CDR2 FVKESK. The CDR3 DNA follows: TGTGCCAGCAGCGGAGATCTAGGCACCACCGGGGAGACCCAGTACTTC. It specifies CASSGDLGTTGETQYF.

V usage is TRBV5-4 and J usage is TRBJ2-2; D is ambiguous. V was pared by 6 bases and J by 6 bases, with 6 bases between. The CDR3 covers 11 residues. Germline CDR1 is SGHNT and CDR2 is YYREEE (reference sequence). CDR3 sequence reads: CASTLSGELFF. In nucleotides, the CDR3 is TGTGCCAGCACCCTCTCCGGGGAGCTGTTTTTT.

This clone appeared a few times. The V and J genes are TRBV7-9 and TRBJ1-5, with TRBD1 as a possible D gene (5 bases). Trimming pared 2 bases from V and 0 bases from J, leaving 8 bases between. This CDR3 region has 15 residues. Germline V lookup: CDR1 SEHNR, CDR2 FQNEAQ (reference sequence). CDR3 region: CASSLRGDSNQPQHF. The DNA of the CDR3 is TGTGCCAGCAGCTTAAGAGGGGATAGCAATCAGCCCCAGCATTTT. Supplemented by reference TRBV7-9 and TRBJ1-5, the full variable domain reads DTGVSQNPRHKITKRGQNVTFRCDPISEHNRLYWYRQTLGQGPEFLTYFQNEAQLEKSRLLSDRFSAERPKGSFSTLEIQRTEQGDSAMYLCASSLRGDSNQPQHFGDGTRLSIL.